The sample holds a few counts of the clone carrying this TCR beta chain. The sample belongs to a study of blood T cell repertoires in COVID-19. Study in general: From T cells, B-cell-depleted T cells, or PBMCs came the material, which was cDNA or gDNA.

The ends were cut back, 1 base at V and 2 bases at J, with 15 bases in the middle. In germline, CDR1 is SGHVS, CDR2 FQNEAQ. This CDR3 is 16 amino acids long. Libraries were prepared by immunoSEQ multiplex PCR; TCRdb keeps only in-frame clonotypes and omits some of them. Of around 460,000 clones in the sample, over 85% were seen once. The rearrangement uses TRBV7-8 and TRBJ2-7; D is possibly TRBD2 (6 bases). The receptor was derived from a man between 18 and 29 years old with COVID-19, enrolled during active disease. Specimen: peripheral blood. The CDR3 DNA follows: TGTGCCAGCAGCTTAGTTGAGTGGTCGGGGGCCTACGAGCAGTACTTC. It specifies CASSLVEWSGAYEQYF.